This TCR beta chain stems from a study of OX40 agonist ivuxolimab in advanced cancers. On the study more broadly: Having had anti-PD-1, anti-PD-L1 or anti-CTLA-4 therapy before was allowed, and roughly 40% had some.

The repertoire was sequenced with immunoSEQ multiplex PCR; TCRdb's copy has only in-frame clones and lacks some. The sample has around 76,000 clones, roughly 85% seen once. Trimming left V 3 bases short and J 6 bases short, with 12 bases between. There are 14 residues in the CDR3. CDR1 and CDR2 (germline): MNHNS, SASEGT. This TCR came from an adult with an advanced solid tumor such as melanoma, head and neck, liver or kidney cancer. This specimen consisted of CD4+ or CD8+ T cells sorted from blood, obtained in a trial of the OX40 agonist ivuxolimab. This chain connects TRBV6-1 to TRBJ1-5; no clear D. The CDR3 loop is CASSDNQPRQPQHF. CDR3 DNA: TGTGCCAGCAGTGATAACCAACCGCGTCAGCCCCAGCATTTT.